The entry below gives a single T cell receptor (beta chain) sequence along with its context. These data originate in a study of blood T cells in healthy people across ages. The CDR3 covers 16 residues. Germline CDR1 is SGHTA and CDR2 is FQGNSA. After removal of 5 bases from V and 3 bases from J, the junction contained 10 bases not matched to a gene. Then a second PCR, running about 6 to 11 cycles, was carried out with a sample-barcoded 5' primer and a J-beta primer mix. TCRdb ran MiXCR on the 5' RACE reads and lists one entry per CDR3 protein. The profile shows 1.5 million to 2 million distinct CDR3 sequences, roughly 50% of them singletons.

J is TRBJ2-3 and V is TRBV7-2; 8 bases agree with TRBD1. The sequenced material came from blood. This receptor was obtained from a woman aged 40 to 50 in good health. This CDR3 is CASSRQGQAMTDTQYF. CDR3 in DNA: TGTGCCAGCAGCCGACAGGGGCAGGCAATGACAGATACGCAGTATTTT.